These 31 T cell receptor beta chains originate from one sample sequenced in a study of T cells in Graves' hyperthyroidism and ophthalmopathy. The TCR beta CDR3 regions underwent amplification using RNA transcripts as the source. The HTBI primer set was used in a first-round RT-PCR of the TCR CDR3. A single record per CDR3 protein comes from TCRdb applying MiXCR to the multiplex PCR reads. The sample carries hundreds of thousands of distinct CDR3 sequences, roughly 37% recorded once. The sample taken for sequencing was blood. These receptors originate from a man between 18 and 35 years old with Graves' hyperthyroidism.

Only a few counts were recorded for this clonotype. Compared with germline, one end of the junction differs, possibly owing to a read error. This chain connects TRBV7-2 to TRBJ1-3; no clear D. The CDR3 extends over 13 amino acids. Looked up from germline, CDR1 is SGHTA and CDR2 is FQGNSA. CDR3 coding DNA: TGCGCCAGCAGCCAAACAGCTGGAAACACCATATATTTT. Translating gives CASSQTAGNTIYF.

J is TRBJ1-2 and V is TRBV7-2, with TRBD1 matching over 10 bases. With 5 bases clipped from V and 7 bases from J, the junction kept 7 bases outside the gene matches. The CDR3 loop spans 14 amino acids. Germline CDR1 is SGHTA and CDR2 is FQGNSA. CDR3 in DNA: TGTGCCAGCAGCCCTCCGGGACAGGGGATTGGCTACACCTTC. This sequence encodes CASSPPGQGIGYTF.

This chain joins TRBV2 and TRBJ2-7; D is ambiguous. CDR3 size: 14 residues. Germline CDR1 and CDR2: SNHLY and FYNNEI. The V end was cut by 7 bases, the J end by 6 bases, with 19 bases between. As DNA, the CDR3 is TGTGCCAGCACTAACACCGGCCCAGCCTCCGAGCAGTACTTC. As protein: CASTNTGPASEQYF.

The rearrangement joins TRBV2 to TRBJ2-5, with a tentative D call TRBD1 (5 bases). The CDR3 has 14 residues. Germline loops: CDR1 SNHLY, CDR2 FYNNEI. The V and J ends lost 3 bases and 8 bases respectively, with 16 bases between them. This CDR3 reads CASSELQEQGTQYF. In DNA, the CDR3 is TGTGCCAGCAGTGAGTTACAGGAGCAGGGAACCCAGTACTTC.

This clonotype was found many times. The V and J genes are TRBV15 and TRBJ2-2; D perhaps matches TRBD1 (5 bases). Germline CDR1 reads LNHNV; CDR2 reads YYDKDF (reference sequence). This CDR3 contains 14 residues. Trimming removed 0 bases from V and 6 bases from J, with 8 bases in between. In DNA, the CDR3 is TGTGCCACCAGCAGAGATGGGGCCCCCGGGGAGCTGTTTTTT. Translated: CATSRDGAPGELFF. Full variable domain (missing parts from reference TRBV15 and TRBJ2-2): DAMVIQNPRYQVTQFGKPVTLSCSQTLNHNVMYWYQQKSSQAPKLLFHYYDKDFNNEADTPDNFQSRRPNTSFCFLDIRSPGLGDTAMYLCATSRDGAPGELFFGEGSRLTVL.

V and J are TRBV7-8 and TRBJ2-5, with D hard to call. The germline gives CDR1 SGHVS, CDR2 FQNEAQ. The CDR3 contains 15 residues. With 3 bases removed from V and 2 bases from J, the gap between germline ends came to 13 bases. The CDR3, as DNA: TGTGCCAGCAGCTTGGGTAGGGAAGTGCAAGAGACCCAGTACTTC. This sequence encodes CASSLGREVQETQYF.

This sequence joins TRBV7-9 and TRBJ2-7; D tentatively reads TRBD1 or TRBD2 (7 bases each). Germline CDR1 is SEHNR and CDR2 is FQNEAQ (reference sequence). The CDR3 extends over 15 amino acids. V gave up 5 bases and J gave up 7 bases, with 21 bases separating them. CDR3 protein: CASSQGGGPYVEQYF. CDR3 DNA: TGTGCCAGCAGCCAGGGGGGGGGCCCCTACGTGGAGCAGTACTTC. Drawing the rest from reference TRBV7-9 and TRBJ2-7, the complete variable domain is DTGVSQNPRHKITKRGQNVTFRCDPISEHNRLYWYRQTLGQGPEFLTYFQNEAQLEKSRLLSDRFSAERPKGSFSTLEIQRTEQGDSAMYLCASSQGGGPYVEQYFGPGTRLTVT.

A single count supports this clonotype. A read error may produce the germline difference seen at one junction end. This rearrangement joins TRBV10-3 to TRBJ2-7, with D perhaps TRBD2 (6 bases). Looked up from germline, CDR1 is ENHRY and CDR2 is SYGVKD. The CDR3 covers 15 residues. CDR3 residues: CASSPEPGEFYEQYF. The CDR3 DNA reads TGTGCCAGCAGTCCTGAACCGGGGGAATTCTACGAGCAGTACTTC.

The sample holds many counts of this clonotype. Here the CDR3 DNA reads TGCAGTGCGGGAGAAGGAGCGGGGGGCTACACCTTC. Translation: CSAGEGAGGYTF. The J gene is TRBJ1-2, the V gene TRBV20-1; D is unresolved. V lost 6 bases to trimming and J lost 8 bases, with 16 bases between them. CDR3 length: 12 residues. CDR1 and CDR2 (germline): DFQATT, SNEGSKA (reference sequence).

V usage is TRBV15 and J usage is TRBJ1-2; D uncertain. The CDR3 covers 13 residues. Germline V CDR1 and CDR2: LNHNV, YYDKDF (reference sequence). V was pared by 5 bases and J by 5 bases, with 12 bases between. CDR3 sequence: CATSSSLEYGYTF. The CDR3 bases are TGTGCCACCAGCTCTTCTCTGGAGTATGGCTACACCTTC.

The sample holds a few counts of this clonotype. This sequence joins TRBV12-3 or TRBV12-4 and TRBJ1-1; no clear D. The CDR3 has 14 residues. Trimming left V 5 bases short and J 0 bases short, with 10 bases between. CDR3 bases: TGTGCCAGCAGTCGCCTCCCCTTGAACACTGAAGCTTTCTTT. Translation: CASSRLPLNTEAFF.

Notes on this clonotype: A clone one base away is much larger, so this may be a read error. This chain links TRBV29-1 with TRBJ1-5; 7 bases fit TRBD1. The CDR3 is 14 amino acids. Germline V gene data show CDR1 as SQVTM and CDR2 as ANQGSEA. The chain's CDR3 is CSAKSTGRNQSQHF. Written as DNA, the CDR3 is TGCAGCGCTAAGTCGACAGGGCGAAATCAGTCCCAGCATTTT. Complete variable domain (other parts from reference TRBV29-1 and TRBJ1-5): SAVISQKPSRDICQRGTSLTIQCQVDSQVTMMFWYRQQPGQSLTLIATANQGSEATYESGFVIDKFPISRPNLTFSTLTVSNMSPEDSSIYLCSAKSTGRNQSQHFGDGTRLSIL.

About this clonotype itself: At one end the junction does not follow the germline gene, possibly because of a read error. The chain joins TRBV19 to TRBJ1-1; D not resolved. Germline loops: CDR1 LNHDA, CDR2 SQIVND (reference sequence). The CDR3 is made up of 12 amino acids. The CDR3 loop is CASSMLNTEASF. The DNA of the CDR3 is TGTGCCAGTAGTATGTTGAACACTGAAGCTTCCTTT.

This clonotype was counted ten times or more. The chain couples TRBV6-5 to TRBJ1-2; weak D call: TRBD1 (6 bases). The V and J ends lost 9 bases and 4 bases respectively, with 12 bases between them. This CDR3 has 12 residues. Germline V gene data show CDR1 as MNHEY and CDR2 as SVGAGI. The CDR3 sequence: CASGGQSYGYTF. In DNA, the CDR3 is TGTGCCAGTGGGGGGCAGAGCTATGGCTACACCTTC.

The rearrangement uses TRBV2 and TRBJ2-7, with a tentative D call TRBD2 (6 bases). The V end lost 6 bases, the J end lost 3 bases, and 18 bases lay between the germline ends. Per germline, CDR1 SNHLY and CDR2 FYNNEI. CDR3 length: 15 residues. CDR3 nucleotides: TGTGCCAGCAGCCCCGGAGGGGACTGGCTCTACGAGCAGTACTTC. Translation: CASSPGGDWLYEQYF.

The chain employs TRBV18 and TRBJ1-3, with 9 bases lining up with TRBD1. Germline-derived CDR1 and CDR2 are KGHSH and LQKENI. This CDR3 contains 16 residues. V lost 4 bases to trimming and J lost 2 bases; unmatched junction nucleotides: 6. The CDR3 nucleotides read TGTGCCAGCTCACTAACCGGGACAGGGACTGGAAACACCATATATTTT. Its translation is CASSLTGTGTGNTIYF.

The chain employs TRBV7-2 and TRBJ2-7; TRBD2 is a possible D gene (5 bases). The CDR3 extends over 15 amino acids. CDR1 and CDR2 (germline): SGHTA, FQGNSA. Deletions cut 2 bases from V and 2 bases from J, with 13 bases between. The CDR3 DNA reads as TGTGCCAGCAGCTTATGGGTAGGACTGGCCTACGAGCAGTACTTC. It codes for CASSLWVGLAYEQYF.

The V and J genes are TRBV20-1 and TRBJ2-5, with 13 bases identical to TRBD2. Germline values: CDR1 DFQATT, CDR2 SNEGSKA (reference sequence). Trimming at V came to 8 bases and at J to 0 bases, leaving 6 bases not matched to a gene. The CDR3 loop spans 15 amino acids. CDR3: CSSLGLAGNQETQYF. The CDR3 coding sequence is TGCAGTTCCTTGGGACTAGCGGGGAACCAAGAGACCCAGTACTTC.

This clonotype has at least ten counts. The chain uses TRBV7-9 and TRBJ2-5, with 9 bases that match TRBD1. After removal of 5 bases from V and 3 bases from J, the junction contained 7 bases not matched to a gene. The CDR3 runs 15 residues. Germline V lookup: CDR1 SEHNR, CDR2 FQNEAQ (reference sequence). CDR3 nucleotide sequence: TGTGCCAGCAGCCGACAGGGGGGCACCAAAGAGACCCAGTACTTC. Translation gives CASSRQGGTKETQYF.

The table lists this clonotype with a few counts. This chain connects TRBV6-5 to TRBJ1-5; D is unresolved. Trimming took 4 bases from V and 15 from J, leaving 19 bases between them. CDR3 size: 13 residues. Germline V gene sequence: CDR1 MNHEY, CDR2 SVGAGI. The CDR3 DNA sequence: TGTGCCAGCAGTTGGGCTTACGAGAGGATAGGGCATTTT. Amino acids: CASSWAYERIGHF.

The chain carries TRBV20-1 and TRBJ2-7; D is possibly TRBD1 (5 bases). From germline, CDR1 is DFQATT and CDR2 SNEGSKA (reference sequence). The CDR3 sequence is 11 residues long. V lost 8 bases, J lost 3 bases, and 11 bases lay in between. CDR3 nucleotides: TGCAGTACCATAGACAGCTACGAGCAGTACTTC. This translates into CSTIDSYEQYF.

V is TRBV2 and J is TRBJ2-2; TRBD1 matches at 7 bases. The CDR3 length is 16 residues. In germline, CDR1 is SNHLY, CDR2 FYNNEI. Trimming cost V 5 bases and J 1 base; bases outside gene matches: 7. CDR3 coding DNA: TGTGCCAGCAGTTTCCAGACAGGGCGGAACACCGGGGAGCTGTTTTTT. Its translation is CASSFQTGRNTGELFF. Full variable domain (remainder filled in from reference TRBV2 and TRBJ2-2): EPEVTQTPSHQVTQMGQEVILRCVPISNHLYFYWYRQILGQKVEFLVSFYNNEISEKSEIFDDQFSVERPDGSNFTLKIRSTKLEDSAMYFCASSFQTGRNTGELFFGEGSRLTVL.

Regarding this clonotype: It may be a read error: a sequence one base away is much more abundant. This chain joins TRBV7-9 and TRBJ2-7; tentative D call: TRBD2 (5 bases). Germline V gene sequence: CDR1 SEHNR, CDR2 FQNEAQ (reference sequence). The CDR3 is made up of 12 amino acids. Trimming removed 5 bases from V and 5 bases from J, with 10 bases in between. CDR3 bases: TGTGCCAGCAGCGTAGGTAGCGACGAGCAGTACTTC. It codes for CASSVGSDEQYF.

This chain links TRBV7-9 with TRBJ2-5; TRBD2 agrees at 9 bases. The CDR3 has 14 amino acids. Germline V lookup: CDR1 SEHNR, CDR2 FQNEAQ (reference sequence). Trimming cost V 9 bases and J 3 bases; bases outside gene matches: 8. The CDR3 sequence: CASGETSGKETQYF. In DNA, the CDR3 is TGTGCCAGTGGGGAGACTAGCGGAAAAGAGACCCAGTACTTC.

This clonotype was counted many times. The chain joins TRBV7-8 to TRBJ1-2; D not certain. The germline V gene encodes CDR1 SGHVS and CDR2 FQNEAQ. CDR3 length: 13 amino acids. The ends were cut back, 3 bases at V and 3 bases at J, with 8 bases in the middle. The CDR3 region is CASSFGADYGYTF. The CDR3 coding sequence is TGTGCCAGCAGCTTTGGCGCTGACTATGGCTACACCTTC.

V usage is TRBV7-2 and J usage is TRBJ1-4; 8 bases are a match to TRBD1. V shed 7 bases, J shed 8 bases, and the junction held 12 bases outside the gene matches. Germline V gives CDR1 SGHTA, CDR2 FQGNSA. This CDR3 comprises 15 residues. CDR3 DNA: TGTGCCAGCAATTTCGGCGACAGGGGCACCGAAAAACTGTTTTTT. Translation: CASNFGDRGTEKLFF. The full variable domain, with the rest looked up from reference TRBV7-2 and TRBJ1-4, is GAGVSQSPSNKVTEKGKDVELRCDPISGHTALYWYRQSLGQGLEFLIYFQGNSAPDKSGLPSDRFSAERTGGSVSTLTIQRTQQEDSAVYLCASNFGDRGTEKLFFGSGTQLSVL.

The table lists this clonotype with a count of one. The chain couples TRBV4-1 to TRBJ1-5; D gene ambiguous. The V gene's germline CDR1 is MGHRA and CDR2 YSYEKL. The ends were cut back, 0 bases at V and 6 bases at J, with 15 bases in the middle. The CDR3 loop spans 16 amino acids. CDR3 nucleotides: TGCGCCAGCAGCCAAGATAAAGGGTGGACGGGTCAGCCCCAGCATTTT. Its translation is CASSQDKGWTGQPQHF.

This clonotype showed up just a few times. The chain is built from TRBV20-1 and TRBJ2-5, with D uncertain. This CDR3 has 13 residues. Per germline, CDR1 DFQATT and CDR2 SNEGSKA (reference sequence). Trimming stripped 2 bases from V and 5 bases from J, with 12 bases between. The CDR3 is CSARFPHGETQYF. The CDR3 coding sequence is TGCAGTGCTAGATTCCCCCATGGGGAGACCCAGTACTTC.

In its sample, this clonotype was seen a few times. The chain is built from TRBV7-2 and TRBJ1-4; 7 bases are shared with TRBD1. The CDR3 covers 20 residues. The V segment lost 2 bases and the J segment 0 bases; nucleotides outside the gene matches: 15. Germline values: CDR1 SGHTA, CDR2 FQGNSA. In nucleotides, the CDR3 is TGTGCCAGCAGCTTATGGCCCGTAACCGGACAGGTAGCAACTAATGAAAAACTGTTTTTT. As protein: CASSLWPVTGQVATNEKLFF.

This clonotype has at least ten counts. This chain joins TRBV20-1 and TRBJ1-1, with D tentatively TRBD1 (5 bases). The CDR3 loop spans 13 amino acids. Germline V CDR1 and CDR2: DFQATT, SNEGSKA (reference sequence). V was trimmed by 5 bases and J by 0 bases, leaving 10 bases between them. The CDR3 DNA reads as TGCAGTGCTCCCAGACAGCTGAACACTGAAGCTTTCTTT. Translating gives CSAPRQLNTEAFF.

The chain has TRBV7-8 and TRBJ2-5; the D is unclear. Trimming removed 6 bases at V and 1 base at J, with 15 bases between. The CDR3 runs to 15 residues. Germline CDR1 is SGHVS and CDR2 is FQNEAQ. The CDR3 protein is CASSFDSVGQETQYF. The CDR3, as DNA: TGTGCCAGCAGTTTCGACTCCGTAGGCCAAGAGACCCAGTACTTC.